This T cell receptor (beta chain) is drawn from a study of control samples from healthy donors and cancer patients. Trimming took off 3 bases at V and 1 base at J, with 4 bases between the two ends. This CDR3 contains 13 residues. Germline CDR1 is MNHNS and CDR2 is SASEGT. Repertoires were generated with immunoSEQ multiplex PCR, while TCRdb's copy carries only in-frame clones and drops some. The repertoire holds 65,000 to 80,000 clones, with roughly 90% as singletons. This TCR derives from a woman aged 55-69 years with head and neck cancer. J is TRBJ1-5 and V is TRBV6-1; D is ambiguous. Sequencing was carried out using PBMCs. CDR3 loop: CASSDSSNQPQHF. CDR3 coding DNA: TGTGCCAGCAGTGACAGCAGCAATCAGCCCCAGCATTTT.